This T cell receptor (beta chain) was profiled in a study of OX40 agonist ivuxolimab in advanced cancers. Study as a whole: Patients received ivuxolimab, an agonistic anti-OX40 (CD134) antibody. Having had anti-PD-1, anti-PD-L1 or anti-CTLA-4 therapy before was allowed, and under 50% had some. The study, taken as a whole, reports: People who partly responded at 0.1-3.0 mg/kg had some of the least clonal expansion seen.

Concerning this clone: Antigen unknown.

Here immunoSEQ multiplex PCR was the method, and the copy in TCRdb shows in-frame clones only, minus some. The sample lists 70,000 or so clones; more than 70% were seen once. The specimen was CD4+ or CD8+ T cells sorted from blood, collected in a trial of the OX40 agonist ivuxolimab. This sequence was found in an adult with an advanced solid tumor such as melanoma, head and neck, liver or kidney cancer.

The CDR3 DNA is TGTGCCAGTAGTACTAGCGGGACCACCGGGGAGCTGTTTTTT. This gives the protein CASSTSGTTGELFF. This rearrangement joins TRBV19 to TRBJ2-2, with TRBD2 identical over 9 bases. This CDR3 region has 14 residues. Germline lookup yields CDR1 LNHDA and CDR2 SQIVND (reference sequence). With V trimmed by 4 bases and J by 4 bases, 1 base remained unmatched.